This T cell receptor beta chain was obtained from a study of T cell changes during pregnancy in multiple sclerosis. The germline V gene has CDR1 SGHTA and CDR2 FQGNSA. The CDR3 runs to 16 residues. V was pared by 3 bases and J by 1 base, with 4 bases of the junction left unmatched. Sequencing used immunoSEQ multiplex PCR; TCRdb keeps in-frame clones, though not all of them. The data contain tens of thousands of clones, roughly nine tenths of them singletons. This receptor was obtained from a female donor with multiple sclerosis, enrolled in a pregnancy study. V is TRBV7-2 and J is TRBJ2-3, with 10 nucleotides matching TRBD2. The specimen was CD4+ T cells from peripheral blood mononuclear cells, collected before pregnancy. For the CDR3, the DNA is TGTGCCAGCAGCTTGCTAGCGGGAGTTGGCACAGATACGCAGTATTTT. The encoded protein is CASSLLAGVGTDTQYF.